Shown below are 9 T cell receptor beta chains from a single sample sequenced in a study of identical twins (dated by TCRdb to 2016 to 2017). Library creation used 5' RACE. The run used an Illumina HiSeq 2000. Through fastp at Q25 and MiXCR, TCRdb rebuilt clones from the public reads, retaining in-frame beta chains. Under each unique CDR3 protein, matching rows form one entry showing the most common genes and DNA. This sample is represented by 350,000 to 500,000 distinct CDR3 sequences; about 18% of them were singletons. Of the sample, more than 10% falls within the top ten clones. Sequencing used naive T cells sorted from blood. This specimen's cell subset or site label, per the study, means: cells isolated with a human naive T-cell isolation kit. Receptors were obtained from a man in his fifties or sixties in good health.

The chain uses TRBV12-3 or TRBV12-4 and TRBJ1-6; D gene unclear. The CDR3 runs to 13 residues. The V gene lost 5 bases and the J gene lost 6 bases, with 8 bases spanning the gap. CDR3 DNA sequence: TGTGCCAGCAGTGTGATACGTAATTCACCCCTCCACTTT. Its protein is CASSVIRNSPLHF.

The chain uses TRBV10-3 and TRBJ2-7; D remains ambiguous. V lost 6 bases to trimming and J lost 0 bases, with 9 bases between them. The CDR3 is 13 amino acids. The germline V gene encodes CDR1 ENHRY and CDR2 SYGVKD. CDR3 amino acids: CAIRGGDSYEQYF. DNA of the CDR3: TGTGCCATCAGGGGCGGTGACTCCTACGAGCAGTACTTC.

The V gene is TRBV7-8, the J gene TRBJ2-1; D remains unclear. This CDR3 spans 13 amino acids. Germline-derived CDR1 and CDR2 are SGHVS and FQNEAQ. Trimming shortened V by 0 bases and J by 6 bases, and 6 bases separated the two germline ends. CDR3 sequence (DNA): TGTGCCAGCAGCTTAGCGGGGTTCAATGAGCAGTTCTTC. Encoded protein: CASSLAGFNEQFF.

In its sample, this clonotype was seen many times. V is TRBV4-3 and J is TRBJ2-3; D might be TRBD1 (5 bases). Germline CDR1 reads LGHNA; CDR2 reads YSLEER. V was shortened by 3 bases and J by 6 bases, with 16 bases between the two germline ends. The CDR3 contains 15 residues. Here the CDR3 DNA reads TGCGCCAGCAGCCACGAACTTACAGGCCACGATACGCAGTATTTT. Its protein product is CASSHELTGHDTQYF.

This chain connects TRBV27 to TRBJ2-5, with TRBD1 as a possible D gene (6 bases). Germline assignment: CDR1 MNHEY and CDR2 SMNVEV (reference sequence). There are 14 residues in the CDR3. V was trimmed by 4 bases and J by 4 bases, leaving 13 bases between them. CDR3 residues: CASSYTGKGETQYF. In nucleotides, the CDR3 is TGTGCCAGCAGTTATACAGGGAAAGGAGAGACCCAGTACTTC.

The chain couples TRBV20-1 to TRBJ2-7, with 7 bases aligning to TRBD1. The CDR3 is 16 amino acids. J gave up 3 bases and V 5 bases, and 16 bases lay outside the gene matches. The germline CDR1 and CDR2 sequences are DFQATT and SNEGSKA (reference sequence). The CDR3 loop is CSAPWSGAGGIYEQYF. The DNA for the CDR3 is TGCAGTGCTCCCTGGTCGGGTGCAGGGGGAATCTACGAGCAGTACTTC.

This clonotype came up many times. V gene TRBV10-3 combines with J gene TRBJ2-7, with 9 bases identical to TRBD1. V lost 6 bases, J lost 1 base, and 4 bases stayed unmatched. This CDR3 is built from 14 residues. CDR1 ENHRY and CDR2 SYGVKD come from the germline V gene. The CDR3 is CAIRGQGGSYEQYF. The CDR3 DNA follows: TGTGCCATCAGGGGACAGGGTGGTTCCTACGAGCAGTACTTC.

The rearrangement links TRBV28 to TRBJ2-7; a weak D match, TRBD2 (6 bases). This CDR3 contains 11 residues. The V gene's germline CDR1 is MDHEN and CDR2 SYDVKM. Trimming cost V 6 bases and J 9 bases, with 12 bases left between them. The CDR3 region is CASRGLHGQYF. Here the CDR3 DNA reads TGTGCCAGCAGGGGACTTCACGGGCAGTACTTC.

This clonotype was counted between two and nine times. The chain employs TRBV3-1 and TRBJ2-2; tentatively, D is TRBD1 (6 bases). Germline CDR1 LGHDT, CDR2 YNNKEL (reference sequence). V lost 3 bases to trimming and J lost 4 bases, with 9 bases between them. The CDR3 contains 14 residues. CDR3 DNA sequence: TGTGCCAGCAGCCAGGAGGACAGCACCGGGGAGCTGTTTTTT. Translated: CASSQEDSTGELFF.